This TCR beta chain was sequenced during a study of cytomegalovirus exposure and HLA in healthy donors. Turning to the study itself: One earlier analysis, a look at 200 million or so T cells, found some 100 million unique TCR beta sequences.

Germline-derived CDR1 and CDR2 are MDHEN and SYDVKM. The CDR3 contains 15 residues. The V and J ends lost 6 bases and 2 bases, in that order; junction bases with no gene match: 7. Amplification used 60 Vbeta primers and 13 Jbeta primers. Sequenced by immunoSEQ multiplex PCR; TCRdb stores in-frame clones only, minus some. The sample holds 60,000 to 95,000 clones; less than 80% are singletons and the top ten take 8% to 10%. The rearrangement uses TRBV28 and TRBJ1-2; TRBD1 agrees at 9 bases. Sequencing was done on a sample of PBMCs. The receptor was isolated from a woman aged 35 to 49 in good health and CMV-seropositive. The CDR3 DNA is TGTGCCAGCAGGGGGGGGACAGGGACCAACTATGGCTACACCTTC. Its translation: CASRGGTGTNYGYTF.